Shown below are 14 T cell receptor beta chains from a single sample sequenced in a study of OX40 agonist ivuxolimab in advanced cancers. Libraries were prepared by immunoSEQ multiplex PCR; TCRdb keeps only in-frame clonotypes and omits some of them. The sample lists 45,000 to 65,000 clones, over 75% occurring once. The sequences come from CD4+ or CD8+ T cells sorted from blood, collected in a trial of the OX40 agonist ivuxolimab. Every receptor here comes from an adult with an advanced solid tumor such as melanoma, head and neck, liver or kidney cancer.

The V call is TRBV5-6, the J call TRBJ2-3; 9 nucleotides align to TRBD1. The CDR3 has 14 amino acids. Trimming at V came to 4 bases and at J to 2 bases, leaving 2 bases not matched to a gene. Germline V gene data show CDR1 as SGHDT and CDR2 as YYEEEE. The CDR3 DNA reads TGTGCCAGCAGCGGACAGGGGTACACAGATACGCAGTATTTT. Translation: CASSGQGYTDTQYF.

The chain has TRBV28 and TRBJ2-5, with 7 bases that match TRBD2. The J call is doubtful: the DNA matches TRBJ2-7 better. The CDR3 runs 14 residues. From germline, CDR1 is MDHEN and CDR2 SYDVKM. CDR3 region: CASTRLAVTYEQYF. Written as DNA, the CDR3 is TGTGCCAGCACCCGACTAGCAGTTACCTACGAGCAGTACTTC.

The chain joins TRBV6-6 to TRBJ1-6; D is unclear. CDR3 size: 16 residues. The germline V gene encodes CDR1 MNHNY and CDR2 SVGAGI (reference sequence). V lost 0 bases to trimming and J lost 14 bases, with 20 bases between them. As DNA, the CDR3 is TGTGCCAGCAGTTACTCGCTTAGGGCCAGGATTCCATCCCTCCACTTT. As protein: CASSYSLRARIPSLHF.

This clone was picked up one time. A read error may produce the germline difference seen at one junction end. The rearrangement uses TRBV18 and TRBJ2-3; D remains unclear. Per germline, CDR1 KGHSH and CDR2 LQKENI. The CDR3 is made up of 13 amino acids. CDR3 region: CASSAPSTDTQYF. The CDR3 DNA follows: TGTGCCAGCTCAGCACCTAGCACAGATACGCAGTATTTT.

The V gene is TRBV2, the J gene TRBJ1-6; TRBD1 might be the D (6 bases). V lost 4 bases to trimming and J lost 14 bases, with 15 bases between them. CDR1 is SNHLY, CDR2 FYNNEI, per germline. The CDR3 has 13 residues. The CDR3 region has the DNA TGTGCCAGCAGTGGGTTTTGGGGGCGATCCCTCCACTTT. Translating it yields CASSGFWGRSLHF.

The rearrangement links TRBV28 to TRBJ1-2; TRBD1 matches 7 bases. The CDR3 extends over 16 amino acids. V trimming: 2 bases; J trimming: 8 bases; junction bases outside the gene matches: 14. Germline V gene lookup returns CDR1 MDHEN and CDR2 SYDVKM. CDR3 region: CASSLGGEGQTRGYTF. The CDR3 region has the DNA TGTGCCAGCAGTTTAGGAGGAGAGGGACAGACTAGGGGCTACACCTTC.

CDR3 nucleotide sequence: TGTGCCAGCAGCTTGGTTGTCTGGGCAGGGTATGGCTACACCTTC. As protein: CASSLVVWAGYGYTF. The chain joins TRBV5-8 to TRBJ1-2; TRBD1 might be the D (5 bases). The germline CDR1 and CDR2 sequences are SGHTS and YDEGEE. V lost 0 bases and J 5 bases, leaving 14 bases between the germline ends. The CDR3 covers 15 residues.

The chain has TRBV30 and TRBJ2-5; 15 bases are shared with TRBD2. The CDR3 is made up of 16 amino acids. J was trimmed by 2 bases and V by 1 base; bases with no gene match: 2. Germline CDR1 GTSNPN, CDR2 SVGIG (reference sequence). CDR3 region: CAWSAGLAGGQETQYF. CDR3 nucleotides: TGTGCCTGGAGTGCGGGACTAGCGGGGGGTCAAGAGACCCAGTACTTC.

The DNA for the CDR3 is TGTGCCAGCAGCCCCTCCCCCCTAGGTGGAGATACGCAGTATTTT. Amino acids: CASSPSPLGGDTQYF. The chain couples TRBV5-4 to TRBJ2-3; no reliable D call. The ends were cut back, 4 bases at V and 5 bases at J, with 17 bases in the middle. Germline V gene lookup returns CDR1 SGHNT and CDR2 YYREEE (reference sequence). This CDR3 is 15 amino acids long.

This clone was found once. V gene TRBV2 combines with J gene TRBJ2-1; 11 nucleotides agree with TRBD1. The CDR3 is 15 residues long. The germline CDR1 and CDR2 sequences are SNHLY and FYNNEI. V lost 6 bases and J lost 6; bases outside the gene matches: 7. CDR3 region: CASRLPGQGGNEQFF. The CDR3 DNA is TGTGCCAGCAGACTCCCGGGACAGGGGGGCAATGAGCAGTTCTTC.

This rearrangement joins TRBV6-5 to TRBJ1-3; a possible D gene is TRBD1 (6 bases). Germline assignment: CDR1 MNHEY and CDR2 SVGAGI. V lost 6 bases and J lost 2, with 11 bases in between. This CDR3 has 14 amino acids. CDR3 amino acids: CASRQGIAGNTIYF. CDR3 DNA: TGTGCCAGCAGACAGGGAATAGCTGGAAACACCATATATTTT.

The gene calls are TRBV25-1 and TRBJ1-2; D is unclear. Trimming took 1 base from V and 7 from J, leaving 4 bases between them. Germline loops: CDR1 MGHDK, CDR2 SYGVNS. The CDR3 totals 11 residues. The CDR3 spells CASSELGGYTF. CDR3 bases: TGTGCCAGCAGTGAATTGGGTGGCTACACCTTC.

The chain recombines TRBV11-2 with TRBJ1-1; D remains unclear. Trimming cost V 3 bases and J 4 bases, with 12 bases left between them. The CDR3 loop spans 14 amino acids. CDR1 is SGHAT and CDR2 is FQNNGV in the germline V gene. CDR3 DNA: TGTGCCAGCAGCTTGAATGTCCGGCTCACTGAAGCTTTCTTT. Translation gives CASSLNVRLTEAFF. The variable domain in full, completed from reference TRBV11-2 and TRBJ1-1, reads EAGVAQSPRYKIIEKRQSVAFWCNPISGHATLYWYQQILGQGPKLLIQFQNNGVVDDSQLPKDRFSAERLKGVDSTLKIQPAKLEDSAVYLCASSLNVRLTEAFFGQGTRLTVV.

The rearrangement links TRBV6-6 to TRBJ2-7; D might be TRBD1 or TRBD2, each matching 5 bases. This CDR3 comprises 13 residues. CDR1 is MNHNY and CDR2 is SVGAGI in the germline V gene (reference sequence). With 4 bases removed from V and 0 bases from J, the gap between germline ends came to 7 bases. CDR3 loop: CASSFGTSYEQYF. The CDR3 DNA reads as TGTGCCAGCAGTTTCGGGACCTCCTACGAGCAGTACTTC.